Listed below are T cell receptor beta chains from one sample, sequenced in a study of response to subunit inactivated influenza vaccine. From the RT-PCR reads, TCRdb called clonotypes with MiXCR, one entry per CDR3 protein. This table has around 200,000 distinct CDR3 sequences, around an eighth appearing once. This sample comprised CD8+ T cells sorted from PBMCs, obtained more than 4 days after vaccination. The source of these receptors is a man in his fifties who received an inactivated influenza vaccine. Both conserved end residues are part of each CDR3. The order of the fields is J gene, D gene, V gene, clone size, CDR3 length, CDR3 DNA, CDR3 protein. The D gene is left open where the match is weak. Clone sizes are given selectively: once, few, many, or a class where the clone is expanded.

>TRBJ1-2|.|TRBV18|.|14
TGTGCCAGCTCACCCTTCCAGGGGAACTATGGCTACACCTTC
CASSPFQGNYGYTF
>TRBJ2-7|.|TRBV29-1|few|15
TGCAGCGTTGAATATCCTGCCGGGGGAATCTACGAGCAGTACTTC
CSVEYPAGGIYEQYF
>TRBJ1-2|.|TRBV20-1|.|17
TGCAGTGCTAGAGAGGGATGGTTGCTAGACGCGGGCGGCGGCTACACCTTC
CSAREGWLLDAGGGYTF
>TRBJ2-1|.|TRBV14|.|14
TGTGCCAGCAGCCAAGTGCACGAACCCAATGAGCAGTTCTTC
CASSQVHEPNEQFF
>TRBJ2-7|.|TRBV29-1|many|13
TGCAGCGTCGCCCCCCTAACAGTTTACGAGCAGTACTTC
CSVAPLTVYEQYF
>TRBJ2-7|TRBD2|TRBV19|.|15
TGTGCCAGTAGTACCTCGGGACTAAGTATTGACGAGCAGTACTTC
CASSTSGLSIDEQYF
>TRBJ2-1|.|TRBV6-2/TRBV6-3|.|18
TGTGCCAGCAGCTTGTCTAGGGACCCTAAAACCCCCTACAATGAGCAGTTCTTC
CASSLSRDPKTPYNEQFF
>TRBJ1-3|.|TRBV2|.|17
TGTGCCAGCACTCTTGAGCCGGCGGCTTTCTCTGGAAACACCATATATTTT
CASTLEPAAFSGNTIYF
>TRBJ2-3|.|TRBV7-3|few|15
TGTGCCAGCAGCTTAGGTTCAGGGCTCACAGATACGCAGTATTTT
CASSLGSGLTDTQYF
>TRBJ2-7|TRBD1|TRBV5-1|few|14
TGCGCCAGCAGCTCCGGGACAGGGTCCTACGAGCAGTACTTC
CASSSGTGSYEQYF
>TRBJ2-3|TRBD2|TRBV4-2|.|17
TGTGCCAGCAGCCAAGTTTTCCGGGAGGGGAGCACAGATACGCAGTATTTT
CASSQVFREGSTDTQYF
>TRBJ2-2|.|TRBV12-3/TRBV12-4|.|16
TGTGCCAGCAGTACGACTAGGATTGTTGGCACCGGGGAGCTGTTTTTT
CASSTTRIVGTGELFF
>TRBJ1-1|.|TRBV4-1|.|13
TGCGCCAGCAGCGCCTGGGAGGGCACTGAAGCTTTCTTT
CASSAWEGTEAFF
>TRBJ2-7|.|TRBV7-2|many|14
TGTGCCAGCAGCTTATCCATCCCTTCCTACGAGCAGTACTTC
CASSLSIPSYEQYF